This TCR beta chain comes out of a study of blood T cell repertoires in COVID-19. Study information: Some COVID-19 samples were acute and others convalescent; all came from the United States, Italy and Spain. The analysed material was cDNA or gDNA that came from T cells, B-cell-depleted T cells, or PBMCs.

Germline-derived CDR1 and CDR2 are SSHAT and FNYEAQ (reference sequence). The junction had 14 bases not matched to a gene; V was cut back by 5 bases and J by 4 bases. The CDR3 extends over 16 amino acids. Clones were read by immunoSEQ multiplex PCR, and TCRdb kept only the in-frame ones, dropping some. The sample shows nearly 350,000 clones, under 95% of them seen only once. The clonotype was recovered from a woman aged 18-29 years who had recovered from COVID-19. Sequenced: peripheral blood. The V call is TRBV7-7, the J call TRBJ2-7, with 7 bases fitting TRBD2. The CDR3 protein is CASSPKGRECWYEQYV. The CDR3 bases are TGTGCCAGCAGCCCGAAGGGGCGGGAGTGTTGGTACGAGCAGTACGTC.